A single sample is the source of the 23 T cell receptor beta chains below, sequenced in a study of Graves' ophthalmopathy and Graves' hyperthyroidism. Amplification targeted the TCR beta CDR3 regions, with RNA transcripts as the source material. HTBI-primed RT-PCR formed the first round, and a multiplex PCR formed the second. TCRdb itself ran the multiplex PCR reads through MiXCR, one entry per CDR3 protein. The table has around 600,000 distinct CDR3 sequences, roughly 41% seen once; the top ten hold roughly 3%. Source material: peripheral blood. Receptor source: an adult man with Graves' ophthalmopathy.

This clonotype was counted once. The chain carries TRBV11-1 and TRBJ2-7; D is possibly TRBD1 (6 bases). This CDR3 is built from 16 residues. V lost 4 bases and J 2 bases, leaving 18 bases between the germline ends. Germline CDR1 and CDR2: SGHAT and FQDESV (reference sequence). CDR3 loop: CASSYARLPGAYEQYF. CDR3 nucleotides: TGTGCCAGCAGCTACGCACGCTTACCAGGGGCCTACGAGCAGTACTTC.

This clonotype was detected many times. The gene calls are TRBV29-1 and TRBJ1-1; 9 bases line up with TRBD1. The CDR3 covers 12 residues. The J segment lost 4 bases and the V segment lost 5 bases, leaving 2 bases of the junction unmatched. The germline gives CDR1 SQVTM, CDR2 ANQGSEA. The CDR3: CSVKDRGTEAFF. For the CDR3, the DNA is TGCAGCGTTAAGGACAGGGGCACTGAAGCTTTCTTT.

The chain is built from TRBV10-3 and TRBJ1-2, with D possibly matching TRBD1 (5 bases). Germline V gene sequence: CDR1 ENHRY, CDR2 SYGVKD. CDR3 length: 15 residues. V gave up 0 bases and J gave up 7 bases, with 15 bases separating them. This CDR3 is CAISESPGTTTGYTF. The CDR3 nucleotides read TGTGCCATCAGTGAGTCCCCCGGGACTACAACTGGCTACACCTTC.

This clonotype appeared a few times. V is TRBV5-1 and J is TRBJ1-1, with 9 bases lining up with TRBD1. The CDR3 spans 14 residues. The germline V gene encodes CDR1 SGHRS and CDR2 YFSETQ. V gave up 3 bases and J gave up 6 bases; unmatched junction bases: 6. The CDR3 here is CASSSGQGRSEAFF. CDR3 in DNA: TGCGCCAGCAGCTCAGGACAGGGGCGCTCTGAAGCTTTCTTT.

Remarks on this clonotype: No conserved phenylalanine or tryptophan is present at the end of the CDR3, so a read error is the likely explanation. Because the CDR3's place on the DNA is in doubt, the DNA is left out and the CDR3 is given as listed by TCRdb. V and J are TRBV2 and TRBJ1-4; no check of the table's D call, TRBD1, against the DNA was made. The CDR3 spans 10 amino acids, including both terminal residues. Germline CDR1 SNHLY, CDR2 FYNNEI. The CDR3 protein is CASRADSTNY.

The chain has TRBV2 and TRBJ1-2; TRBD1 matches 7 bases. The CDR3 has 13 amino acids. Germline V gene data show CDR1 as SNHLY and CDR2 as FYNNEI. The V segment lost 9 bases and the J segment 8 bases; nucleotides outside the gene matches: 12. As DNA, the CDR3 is TGTGCCAGTTTAAGACAGGGTGTTCGCGGCTACACCTTC. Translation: CASLRQGVRGYTF.

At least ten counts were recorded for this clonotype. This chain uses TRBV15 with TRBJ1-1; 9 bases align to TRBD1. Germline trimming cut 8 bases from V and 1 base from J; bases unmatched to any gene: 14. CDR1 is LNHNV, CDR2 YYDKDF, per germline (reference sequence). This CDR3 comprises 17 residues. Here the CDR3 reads CATHPGTGILRNTEAFF. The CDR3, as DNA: TGTGCCACCCACCCCGGGACAGGGATATTAAGGAACACTGAAGCTTTCTTT.

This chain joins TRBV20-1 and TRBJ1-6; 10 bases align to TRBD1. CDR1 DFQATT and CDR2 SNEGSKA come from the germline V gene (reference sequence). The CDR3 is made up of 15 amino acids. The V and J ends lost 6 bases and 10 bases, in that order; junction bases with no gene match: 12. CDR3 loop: CSAVSGTGDRSPLHF. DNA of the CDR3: TGCAGTGCCGTTTCCGGGACAGGGGATAGATCACCCCTCCACTTT.

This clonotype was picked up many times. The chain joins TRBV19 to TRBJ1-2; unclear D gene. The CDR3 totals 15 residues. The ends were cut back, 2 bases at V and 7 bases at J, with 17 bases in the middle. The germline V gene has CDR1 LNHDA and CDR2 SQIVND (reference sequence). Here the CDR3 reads CASSIYSGDTGGYTF. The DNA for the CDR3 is TGTGCCAGTAGTATATATAGCGGTGACACGGGTGGCTACACCTTC.

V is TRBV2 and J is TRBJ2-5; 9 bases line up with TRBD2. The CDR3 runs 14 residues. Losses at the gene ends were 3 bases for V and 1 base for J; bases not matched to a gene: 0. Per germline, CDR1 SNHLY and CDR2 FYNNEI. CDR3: CASSDSGGQETQYF. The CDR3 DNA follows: TGTGCCAGCAGTGATAGCGGGGGCCAAGAGACCCAGTACTTC. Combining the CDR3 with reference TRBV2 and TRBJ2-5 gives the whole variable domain EPEVTQTPSHQVTQMGQEVILRCVPISNHLYFYWYRQILGQKVEFLVSFYNNEISEKSEIFDDQFSVERPDGSNFTLKIRSTKLEDSAMYFCASSDSGGQETQYFGPGTRLLVL.

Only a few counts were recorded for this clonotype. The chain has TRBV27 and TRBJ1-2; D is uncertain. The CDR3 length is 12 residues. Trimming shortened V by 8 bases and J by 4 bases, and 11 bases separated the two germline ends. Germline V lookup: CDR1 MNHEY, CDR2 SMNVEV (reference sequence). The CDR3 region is CASFHSLYGYTF. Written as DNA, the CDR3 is TGTGCCAGCTTCCACAGCCTCTATGGCTACACCTTC.

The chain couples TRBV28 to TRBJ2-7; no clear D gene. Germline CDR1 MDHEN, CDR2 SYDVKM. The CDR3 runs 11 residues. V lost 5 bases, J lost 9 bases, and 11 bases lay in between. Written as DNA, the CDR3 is TGTGCCAGCAGTACCAGAGGTCGGCAGTACTTC. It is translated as CASSTRGRQYF.

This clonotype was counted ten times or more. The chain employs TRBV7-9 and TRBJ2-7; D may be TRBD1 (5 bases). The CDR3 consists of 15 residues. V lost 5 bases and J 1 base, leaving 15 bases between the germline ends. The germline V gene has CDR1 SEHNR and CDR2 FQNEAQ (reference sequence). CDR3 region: CASSPSRQGSYEQYF. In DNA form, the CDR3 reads TGTGCCAGCAGCCCGAGTCGTCAGGGATCCTACGAGCAGTACTTC.

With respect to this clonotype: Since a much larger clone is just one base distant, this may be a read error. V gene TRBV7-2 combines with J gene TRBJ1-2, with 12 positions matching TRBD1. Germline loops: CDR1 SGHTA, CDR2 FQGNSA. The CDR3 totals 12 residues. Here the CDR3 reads CASNPGTGGLSF. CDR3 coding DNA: TGTGCCAGCAACCCCGGGACAGGGGGCTTGTCCTTC.

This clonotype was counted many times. The CDR3 DNA is TGCAGTGCTAGGGGAATACAGGGAGACTATGGCTACACCTTC. Encoded protein: CSARGIQGDYGYTF. V usage is TRBV20-1 and J usage is TRBJ1-2, with D possibly matching TRBD1 (6 bases). V lost 3 bases, J lost 3 bases, and 14 bases lay in between. The V gene's germline CDR1 is DFQATT and CDR2 SNEGSKA (reference sequence). This CDR3 has 14 amino acids.

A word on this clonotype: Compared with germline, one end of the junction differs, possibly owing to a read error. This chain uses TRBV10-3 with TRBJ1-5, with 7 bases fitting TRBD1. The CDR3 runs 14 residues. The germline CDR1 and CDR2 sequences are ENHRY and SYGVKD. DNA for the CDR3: TGTGCCAGCAGTCGTACCGGGACAGCGGACTACGAGCATTTT. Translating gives CASSRTGTADYEHF.

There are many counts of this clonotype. The CDR3 is CASNNANTEAFF. DNA of the CDR3: TGTGCCAGCAATAATGCTAACACTGAAGCTTTCTTT. The chain has TRBV2 and TRBJ1-1, with D hard to call. With 7 bases removed from V and 2 bases from J, the gap between germline ends came to 8 bases. CDR3 length: 12 residues. Per the germline V gene, CDR1 is SNHLY and CDR2 is FYNNEI.

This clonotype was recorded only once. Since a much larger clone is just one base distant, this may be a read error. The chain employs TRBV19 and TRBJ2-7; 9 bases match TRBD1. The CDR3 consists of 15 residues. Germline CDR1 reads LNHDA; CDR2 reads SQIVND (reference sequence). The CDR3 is CASSMGQGASCEQYF. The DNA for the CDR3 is TGTGCCAGTAGTATGGGACAGGGTGCCTCCTGCGAGCAGTACTTC.

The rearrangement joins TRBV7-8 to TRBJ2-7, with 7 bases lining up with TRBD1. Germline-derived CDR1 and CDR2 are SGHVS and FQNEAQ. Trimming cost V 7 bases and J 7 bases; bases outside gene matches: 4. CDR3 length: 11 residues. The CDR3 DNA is TGTGCCAGCACCCAGGGACAGGAGCAGTACTTC. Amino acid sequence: CASTQGQEQYF.

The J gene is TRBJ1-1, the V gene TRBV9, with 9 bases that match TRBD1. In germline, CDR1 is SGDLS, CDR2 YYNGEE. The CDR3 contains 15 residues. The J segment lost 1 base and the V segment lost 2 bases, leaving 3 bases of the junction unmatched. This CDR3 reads CASSVHRGPNTEAFF. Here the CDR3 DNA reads TGTGCCAGCAGCGTCCACAGGGGGCCGAACACTGAAGCTTTCTTT. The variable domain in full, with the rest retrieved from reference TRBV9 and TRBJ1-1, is DSGVTQTPKHLITATGQRVTLRCSPRSGDLSVYWYQQSLDQGLQFLIQYYNGEERAKGNILERFSAQQFPDLHSELNLSSLELGDSALYFCASSVHRGPNTEAFFGQGTRLTVV.

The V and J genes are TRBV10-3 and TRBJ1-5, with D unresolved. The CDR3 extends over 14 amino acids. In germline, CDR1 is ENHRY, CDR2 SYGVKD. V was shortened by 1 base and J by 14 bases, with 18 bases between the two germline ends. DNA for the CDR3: TGTGCCATCAGTGAGTTGACTAGCGGGAGTTATGAGCATTTT. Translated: CAISELTSGSYEHF.

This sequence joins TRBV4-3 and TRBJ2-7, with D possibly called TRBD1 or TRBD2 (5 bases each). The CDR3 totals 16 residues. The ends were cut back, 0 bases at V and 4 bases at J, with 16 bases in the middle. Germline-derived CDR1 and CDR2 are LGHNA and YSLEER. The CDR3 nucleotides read TGCGCCAGCAGCCAAGAGTTGAGGGGCCCGGTTTACGAGCAGTACTTC. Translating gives CASSQELRGPVYEQYF.

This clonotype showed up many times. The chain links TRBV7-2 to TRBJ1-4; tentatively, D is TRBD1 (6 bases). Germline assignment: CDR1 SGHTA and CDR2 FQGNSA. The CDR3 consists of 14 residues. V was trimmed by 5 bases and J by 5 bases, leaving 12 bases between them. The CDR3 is CASSPPGANEKLFF. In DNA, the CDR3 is TGTGCCAGCAGCCCCCCGGGGGCGAATGAAAAACTGTTTTTT. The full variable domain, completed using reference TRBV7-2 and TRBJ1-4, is GAGVSQSPSNKVTEKGKDVELRCDPISGHTALYWYRQSLGQGLEFLIYFQGNSAPDKSGLPSDRFSAERTGGSVSTLTIQRTQQEDSAVYLCASSPPGANEKLFFGSGTQLSVL.